Listed below are T cell receptor beta chains from one sample, sequenced in a study of control samples from healthy donors and cancer patients. TCRdb's copy holds only in-frame clones and misses some; the assay was immunoSEQ multiplex PCR. Here the sample spans 100,000 to 150,000 clones, approximately 94% being singletons. The sequencing sample was made of blood. The receptor set was obtained from a man in his thirties or forties in good health. CDR3s include the opening cysteine and the closing phenylalanine or tryptophan. The D gene is left open where the match is weak.

>TRBV11-2|TRBJ2-7|-
CASSLVVGAPQGQYF
TGTGCCAGCAGCTTAGTGGTGGGGGCCCCTCAGGGGCAGTACTTC
>TRBV3-1/TRBV3-2|TRBJ1-5|TRBD1
CASSQTPDRGRNQPQHF
TGTGCCAGCAGCCAAACCCCGGACAGGGGGCGGAATCAGCCCCAGCATTTT
>TRBV30|TRBJ1-2|TRBD1
CAWSTTGFGYTF
TGTGCCTGGAGTACGACAGGGTTTGGCTACACCTTC
>TRBV14|TRBJ1-6|-
CASFGDGLLSSYNSPLHF
TGTGCCAGCTTTGGGGACGGGCTACTGAGCTCCTATAATTCACCCCTCCACTTT
>TRBV11-2|TRBJ2-3|-
CASSLRGSSTDTQYF
TGTGCCAGCAGCTTACGGGGGAGTAGCACAGATACGCAGTATTTT
>TRBV28|TRBJ1-6|TRBD1
CASSRGGQGESPLHF
TGTGCCAGCAGTCGAGGGGGGCAGGGGGAATCACCCCTCCACTTT
>TRBV7-2|TRBJ1-2|-
CASTFGGQRGLYGYTF
TGTGCCAGCACCTTCGGGGGGCAGAGAGGGCTCTATGGCTACACCTTC
>TRBV11-1|TRBJ1-1|-
CASSFIGAAPEAFF
TGTGCCAGCAGCTTTATCGGGGCCGCTCCTGAAGCTTTCTTT
>TRBV5-1|TRBJ2-7|TRBD1
CASSRGQGQKQYF
TGCGCCAGCAGCCGGGGACAGGGCCAAAAGCAGTACTTC
>TRBV25-1|TRBJ1-1|-
CASSEWGQGSEAFF
TGTGCCAGCAGTGAATGGGGGCAGGGATCTGAAGCTTTCTTT